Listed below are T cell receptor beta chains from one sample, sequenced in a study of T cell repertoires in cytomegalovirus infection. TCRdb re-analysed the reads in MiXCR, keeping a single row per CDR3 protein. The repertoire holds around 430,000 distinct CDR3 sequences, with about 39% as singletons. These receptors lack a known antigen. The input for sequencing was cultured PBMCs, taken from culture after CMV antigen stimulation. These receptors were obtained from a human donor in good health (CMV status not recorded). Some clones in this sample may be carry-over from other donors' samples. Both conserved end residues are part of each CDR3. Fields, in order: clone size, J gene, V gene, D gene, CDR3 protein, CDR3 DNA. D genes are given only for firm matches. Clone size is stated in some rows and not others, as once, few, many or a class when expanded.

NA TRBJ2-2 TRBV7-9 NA CASSLLPIPGELFF TGTGCCAGCAGCTTACTTCCGATCCCGGGGGAGCTGTTTTTT
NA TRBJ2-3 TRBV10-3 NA CAISGESGHTDTQYF TGTGCCATCAGTGGGGAGAGCGGCCACACAGATACGCAGTATTTT
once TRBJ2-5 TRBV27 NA CASSSPPVGTQYF TGTGCCAGCAGTTCCCCTCCTGTGGGGACCCAGTACTTC
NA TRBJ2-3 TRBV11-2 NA CASSSAFTDTQYF TGTGCCAGCAGCTCGGCTTTCACAGATACGCAGTATTTT
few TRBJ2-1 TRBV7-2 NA CASSQGVTGYNEQFF TGTGCCAGCAGCCAAGGTGTAACGGGTTACAATGAGCAGTTCTTC
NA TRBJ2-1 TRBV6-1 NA CASSEALRKVYNEQFF TGTGCCAGCAGTGAAGCGCTTCGGAAGGTATACAATGAGCAGTTCTTC
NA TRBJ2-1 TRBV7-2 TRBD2 CASSLLGLAGGEQFF TGTGCCAGCAGCTTATTGGGGCTAGCGGGCGGTGAGCAGTTCTTC
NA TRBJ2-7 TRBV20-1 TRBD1 CSANNDRDGYEQYF TGCAGTGCTAATAACGACAGGGACGGGTACGAGCAGTACTTC
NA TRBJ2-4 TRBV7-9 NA CASSLVTNIQYF TGTGCCAGCAGCTTGGTAACAAACATTCAGTACTTC
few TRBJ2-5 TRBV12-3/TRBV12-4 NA CASSGTGLASTQYF TGTGCCAGCAGCGGAACGGGACTCGCGTCGACCCAGTACTTC
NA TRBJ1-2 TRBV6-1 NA CASSDVAGDDSYTF TGTGCCAGCAGTGATGTAGCAGGGGACGATAGCTACACCTTC
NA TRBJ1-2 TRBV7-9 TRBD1 CASRGTANRTNYGYTF TGTGCCAGCAGGGGGACAGCTAACCGCACTAACTATGGCTACACCTTC
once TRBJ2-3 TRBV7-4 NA CASSLSGGWLDTQYF TGTGCCAGCAGTCTTTCCGGCGGGTGGTTGGATACGCAGTATTTT
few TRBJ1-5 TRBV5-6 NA CASSQYAGTASQPQHF TGTGCCAGCAGCCAATACGCGGGAACAGCCTCTCAGCCCCAGCATTTT
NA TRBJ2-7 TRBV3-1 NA CASSHTGTRGYEQYF TGTGCCAGCAGCCATACCGGGACCAGAGGCTACGAGCAGTACTTC
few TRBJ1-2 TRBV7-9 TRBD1 CASSPWDRNYGYTF TGTGCCAGCAGCCCATGGGACAGGAACTATGGCTACACCTTC
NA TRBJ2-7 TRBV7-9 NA CASSLGMDYEQYF TGTGCCAGCAGCTTAGGGATGGATTACGAGCAGTACTTC
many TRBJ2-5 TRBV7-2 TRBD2 CASSPRTSGGQETQYF TGTGCCAGCAGCCCTCGGACTAGCGGGGGCCAAGAGACCCAGTACTTC
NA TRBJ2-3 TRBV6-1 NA CASSAKPGRGTQYF TGTGCCAGCAGTGCTAAGCCCGGCCGCGGTACGCAGTATTTT
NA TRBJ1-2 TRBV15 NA CATSQTGLAPFGYTF TGTGCCACCAGCCAGACAGGACTTGCCCCTTTTGGCTACACCTTC
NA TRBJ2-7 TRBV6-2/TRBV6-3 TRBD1 CASSYAGTGTEQYF TGTGCCAGCAGTTACGCCGGGACAGGGACCGAGCAGTACTTC
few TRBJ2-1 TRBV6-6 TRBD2 CASNPRRTSGNEQFF TGTGCCAGCAACCCACGCCGGACTAGCGGAAATGAGCAGTTCTTC
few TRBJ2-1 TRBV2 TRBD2 CASSERGLANEQFF TGTGCCAGCAGTGAAAGGGGACTAGCCAATGAGCAGTTCTTC
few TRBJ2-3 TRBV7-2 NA CASSHQGTDTQYF TGTGCCAGCAGTCATCAGGGCACAGATACGCAGTATTTT
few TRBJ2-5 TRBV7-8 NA CASGRELWQETQYF TGTGCCAGCGGGAGAGAGCTGTGGCAAGAGACCCAGTACTTC
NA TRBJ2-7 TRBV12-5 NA CASGLAGARNEQYF TGTGCTAGTGGTCTGGCCGGGGCCAGGAACGAGCAGTACTTC
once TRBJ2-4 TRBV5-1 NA CASSLVPGAQGRSAKNIQYF TGCGCCAGCAGCTTGGTGCCAGGGGCCCAGGGTCGGAGCGCCAAAAACATTCAGTACTTC
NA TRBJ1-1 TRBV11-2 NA CASRPGERTEAFF TGTGCCAGTCGCCCGGGGGAAAGGACTGAAGCTTTCTTT
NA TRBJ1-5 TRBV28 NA CASSLYAYYQPQHF TGTGCCAGCAGTTTATATGCCTACTATCAGCCCCAGCATTTT
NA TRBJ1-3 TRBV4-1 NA CASRQTFRRGGGNTIYF TGCGCCAGCAGACAGACGTTCAGGAGGGGCGGTGGAAACACCATATATTTT
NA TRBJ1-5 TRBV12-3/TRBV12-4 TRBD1 CASQADRASNQPQHF TGTGCCAGCCAAGCTGACAGGGCCAGCAATCAGCCCCAGCATTTT
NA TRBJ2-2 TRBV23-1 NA CASSQSDSNTGELFF TGCGCCAGCAGTCAATCGGACTCTAACACCGGGGAGCTGTTTTTT
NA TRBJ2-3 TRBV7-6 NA CASSLGLLSWQYF TGTGCCAGCAGCTTAGGACTACTATCTTGGCAGTATTTT
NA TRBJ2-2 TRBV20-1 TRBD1 CSARAGGAGGELFF TGCAGTGCTAGGGCAGGGGGCGCGGGCGGGGAGCTGTTTTTT
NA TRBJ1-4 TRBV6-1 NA CATRGQKLNEKLFF TGTGCCACCCGGGGGCAGAAGCTTAATGAAAAACTGTTTTTT
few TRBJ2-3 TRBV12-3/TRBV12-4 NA CASSSLASLYGDTQYF TGTGCCAGCAGTTCCTTAGCGTCACTCTATGGGGATACGCAGTATTTT
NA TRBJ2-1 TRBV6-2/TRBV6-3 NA CASSYLSGDNEQFF TGTGCCAGCAGTTACTTGTCGGGAGACAATGAGCAGTTCTTC
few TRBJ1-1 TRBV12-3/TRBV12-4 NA CASSWTFMNTEAFF TGTGCCAGCAGTTGGACATTCATGAACACTGAAGCTTTCTTT
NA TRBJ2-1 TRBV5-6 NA CASSPSRARWSGEQFF TGTGCCAGCAGTCCCTCGAGAGCCAGATGGTCTGGTGAGCAGTTCTTC
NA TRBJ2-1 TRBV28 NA CASKVPFGEQFF TGTGCCAGCAAGGTGCCCTTTGGTGAGCAGTTCTTC
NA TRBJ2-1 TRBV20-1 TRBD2 CSAISGGSGGAGEQFF TGCAGTGCTATTTCAGGGGGTAGCGGGGGGGCGGGTGAGCAGTTCTTC
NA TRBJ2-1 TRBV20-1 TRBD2 CSAPRLAGVLRGEQFF TGCAGTGCGCCCAGACTAGCGGGAGTCCTCCGCGGAGAGCAGTTCTTC
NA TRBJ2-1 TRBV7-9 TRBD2 CASRSTSGTYNEQFF TGTGCCAGCCGTTCCACTAGCGGGACCTACAATGAGCAGTTCTTC
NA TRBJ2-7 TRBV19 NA CASSIGGGRYEQYF TGTGCCAGTAGTATAGGCGGGGGCCGGTACGAGCAGTACTTC
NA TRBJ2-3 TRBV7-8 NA CASSKLGPDTQYF TGTGCCAGCAGCAAACTGGGACCGGATACGCAGTATTTT
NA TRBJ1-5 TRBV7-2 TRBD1 CASSLYRGEEQPQHF TGTGCCAGCAGCTTGTACAGGGGAGAAGAACAGCCCCAGCATTTT
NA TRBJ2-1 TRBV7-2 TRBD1 CASSMTTGGNEQFF TGTGCCAGCAGCATGACAACAGGGGGCAATGAGCAGTTCTTC
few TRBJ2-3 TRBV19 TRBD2 CASSRLAGARTDTQYF TGTGCCAGTAGCAGACTAGCGGGGGCCCGCACAGATACGCAGTATTTT
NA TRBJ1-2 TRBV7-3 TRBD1 CASSLPVGGQGLPRYGYTF TGTGCCAGCAGCTTACCCGTAGGGGGACAGGGTCTCCCCCGTTATGGCTACACCTTC
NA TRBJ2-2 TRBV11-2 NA CASSLDPLPRGAGYNTGELFF TGTGCCAGCAGCTTAGATCCCCTCCCCCGGGGGGCGGGCTATAACACCGGGGAGCTGTTTTTT